This T cell receptor (beta chain) was recovered during a study of HIV-infected patients and healthy controls. Around 0.5 ug RNA was reverse transcribed with alpha and beta constant-region primers. Alpha and beta chain libraries were made separately by chain-specific third strand synthesis with multiplexing indices. In TCRdb, the 5' RACE reads were re-called with MiXCR into one record per CDR3 protein. The repertoire has approximately 15,000 distinct CDR3 sequences, 6% to 9% of them found once; the top ten carry 7% to 10%. Deletions cut 5 bases from V and 4 bases from J, with 12 bases between. The CDR3 totals 14 residues. Germline V gene lookup returns CDR1 MNHEY and CDR2 SMNVEV (reference sequence). No cell fractionation was done, so the repertoire covers all unsorted peripheral blood T cells. Judged by abundance, this clonotype is medium-sized.

The sequence derives from an adult in good health. The sequencing sample was made of blood. The chain recombines TRBV27 with TRBJ1-5; no clear D gene. Here the CDR3 DNA reads TGTGCCAGCAGTCACCTCGGGGTAAATCAGCCCCAGCATTTT. Translated, it gives CASSHLGVNQPQHF.